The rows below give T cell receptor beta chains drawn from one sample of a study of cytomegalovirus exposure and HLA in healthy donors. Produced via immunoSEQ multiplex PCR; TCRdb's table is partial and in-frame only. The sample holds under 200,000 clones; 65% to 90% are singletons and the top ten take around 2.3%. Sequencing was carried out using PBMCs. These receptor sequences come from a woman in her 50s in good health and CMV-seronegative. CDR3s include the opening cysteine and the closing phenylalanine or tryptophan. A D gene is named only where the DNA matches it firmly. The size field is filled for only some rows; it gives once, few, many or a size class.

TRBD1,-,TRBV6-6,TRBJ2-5,TGTGCCAGCCGGGACAGGGGGAAAGAGACCCAGTACTTC,CASRDRGKETQYF
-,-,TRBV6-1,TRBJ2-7,TGTGCCAGCAGTGTCGAAGCGGGTGGGTCCTACGAGCAGTACTTC,CASSVEAGGSYEQYF
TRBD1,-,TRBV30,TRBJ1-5,TGCGCCTGGAGCACAGGGGCTTACAGCAATCAGCCCCAGCATTTT,CAWSTGAYSNQPQHF
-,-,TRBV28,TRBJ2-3,TGTGCCAGCAGTTTTAAAGATACGCAGTATTTT,CASSFKDTQYF
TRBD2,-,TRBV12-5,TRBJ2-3,TGTGCTAGTGCCCTAGGGGGGACTAGCGGAGATACGCAGTATTTT,CASALGGTSGDTQYF
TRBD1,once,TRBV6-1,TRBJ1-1,TGTGCCAGCACGGGGCTGAGGGGGCGAACTGAAGCTTTCTTT,CASTGLRGRTEAFF
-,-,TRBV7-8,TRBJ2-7,TGTGCCAGCAGCTTGGAGTATTCTTACGTTTACGAGCAGTACTTC,CASSLEYSYVYEQYF
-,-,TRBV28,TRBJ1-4,TGTGCCAGCAGGCGGGCGTATGAAAAACTGTTTTTT,CASRRAYEKLFF
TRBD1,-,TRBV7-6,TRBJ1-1,TGTGCCAGCAGCCTGGGACAGGGGCACACTGAAGCTTTCTTT,CASSLGQGHTEAFF
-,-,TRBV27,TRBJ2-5,TGTGCCAGCAGTTTCTGGGGTGCGGGGGCTGGTGGGGAGACCCAGTACTTC,CASSFWGAGAGGETQYF
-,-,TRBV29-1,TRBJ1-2,TGCAGCGTTGCCGACAGCGACTATGGCTACACCTTC,CSVADSDYGYTF
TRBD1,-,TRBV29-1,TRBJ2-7,TGCAGCGGCACCGGGACAGGGGACGGCGAGCAGTACTTC,CSGTGTGDGEQYF
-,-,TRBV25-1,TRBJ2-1,TGTGCCACCCCCGGTTGTAGAGGGTTCAACGAGCAGTTCTTC,CATPGCRGFNEQFF
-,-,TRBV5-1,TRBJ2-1,TGCGCCAGCAGGGCCCTTGGAGGGAGCTCCTACAATGAGCAGTTCTTC,CASRALGGSSYNEQFF
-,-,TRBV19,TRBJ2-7,TGTGCCAGTAGTCCGAGACAGGGGTTTCGGGAGGTGGAGCAGTACTTC,CASSPRQGFREVEQYF
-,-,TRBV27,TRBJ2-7,TGTGCCAGCAGTCCTCAGACAGGTCGCGAGCAGTACTTC,CASSPQTGREQYF
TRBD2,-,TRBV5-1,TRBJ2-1,TGCGCCAGCCGGACTAGCGGAGTATACAATGAGCAGTTCTTC,CASRTSGVYNEQFF
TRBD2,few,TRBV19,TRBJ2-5,TGTGCCAGTAGTTTCTCACTAGCGGGAGGAGGAGAGACCCAGTACTTC,CASSFSLAGGGETQYF
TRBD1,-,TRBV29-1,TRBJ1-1,TGCAGCGCCTTCAGCGGCACAGGGGGCTTGATGAACACTGAAGCTTTCTTT,CSAFSGTGGLMNTEAFF
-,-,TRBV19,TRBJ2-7,TGTGCCAGTAGTGCCACTAGCAGCTCCTACGAGCAGTACTTC,CASSATSSSYEQYF
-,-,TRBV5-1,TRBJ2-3,TGCGCCAGCAGCTTGATCGGCAGGGGGGACTTAGATACGCAGTATTTT,CASSLIGRGDLDTQYF
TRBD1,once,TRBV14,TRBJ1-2,TGTGCCAGCAGTCCCATACAGGGGGGGACTGGCTACACCTTC,CASSPIQGGTGYTF
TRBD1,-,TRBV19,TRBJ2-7,TGTGCCAGTAGTATAGGGGGGACAGACTACGAGCAGTACTTC,CASSIGGTDYEQYF
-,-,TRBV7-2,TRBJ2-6,TGTGCCAGCAGCTTCCGGGACACTCGAGGACTGACTTTC,CASSFRDTRGLTF
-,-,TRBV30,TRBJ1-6,TGTGCCACCTCCGGGATCGCTAATTCACCCCTCCACTTT,CATSGIANSPLHF
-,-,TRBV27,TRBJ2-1,TGTGCCAGCAGTTCTCCCACACGCAGCTCCTACAATGAGCAGTTCTTC,CASSSPTRSSYNEQFF
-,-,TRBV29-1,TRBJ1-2,TGCAGCGTTGCATCTGACTTGGGGAGCTATGGCTACACCTTC,CSVASDLGSYGYTF
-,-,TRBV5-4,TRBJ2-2,TGTGCCAGCAGCTTCAGGAACACCGGGGAGCTGTTTTTT,CASSFRNTGELFF
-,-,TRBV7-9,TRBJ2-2,TGTGCCAGCAGCTTGGGCGATCCCGGGGAGCTGTTTTTT,CASSLGDPGELFF
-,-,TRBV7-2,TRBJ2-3,TGTGCCAGCAGCTTAGGAAGGCGCGGAAGGGGGGATACGCAGTATTTT,CASSLGRRGRGDTQYF
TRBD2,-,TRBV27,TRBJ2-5,TGTGCCAGCAGTTTAGGGCGGGAGCGGGGAAAGACCCAGTACTTC,CASSLGRERGKTQYF
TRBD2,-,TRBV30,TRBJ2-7,TGTGCCTGGGGGAAGCGGGGATGGGTGAACTACGAGCAGTACTTC,CAWGKRGWVNYEQYF
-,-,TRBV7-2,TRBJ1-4,TGTGCCAGCAGCCGAGACAGTACTAATGAAAAACTGTTTTTT,CASSRDSTNEKLFF
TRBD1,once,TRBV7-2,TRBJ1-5,TGTGCCAGCAGCCCGCGGGACAGCTTCAATCAGCCCCAGCATTTT,CASSPRDSFNQPQHF
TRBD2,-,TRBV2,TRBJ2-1,TGTGCCAGCAGTGAAAAGGGCGGGAGGGTTTTAGGTGAGCAGTTCTTC,CASSEKGGRVLGEQFF
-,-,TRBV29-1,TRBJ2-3,TGCAGCGTTGAAGTAATCCGAGGGAGGGGGGATACGCAGTATTTT,CSVEVIRGRGDTQYF
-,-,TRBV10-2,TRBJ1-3,TGCGCCAGCGGGGGGTGGGCCTCTGGAAACACCATATATTTT,CASGGWASGNTIYF
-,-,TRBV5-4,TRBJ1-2,TGTGCCAGCAGCTTTGGGTTAGGGACTCCCCCTAACTATGGCTACACCTTC,CASSFGLGTPPNYGYTF
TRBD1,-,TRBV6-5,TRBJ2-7,TGTGCCAGCAGCCCGACCAGTGGACAGGGGTACGAGCAGTACTTC,CASSPTSGQGYEQYF
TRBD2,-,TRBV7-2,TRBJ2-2,TGTGCCAGCAGGCTAGCGGGAGGGTACACCGGGGAGCTGTTTTTT,CASRLAGGYTGELFF
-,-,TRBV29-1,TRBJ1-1,TGCAGCGTTGAAGAGGCGGGGGCTGAGGAAGCTTTCTTT,CSVEEAGAEEAFF
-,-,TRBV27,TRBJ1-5,TGTGCCAGCAGTTTGGGAGGGAGCAATCAGCCCCAGCATTTT,CASSLGGSNQPQHF
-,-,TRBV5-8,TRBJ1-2,TGTGCCAGCAGCTTGGGGCAGGCCGCGTATGGCTACACCTTC,CASSLGQAAYGYTF
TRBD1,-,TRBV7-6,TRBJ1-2,TGTGCCAGCAGCTACGGGACAGATCGAAACTATGGCTACACCTTC,CASSYGTDRNYGYTF
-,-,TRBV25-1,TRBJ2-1,TGTGCCAGCAGTGATTTGAGGGCGGGAAGTTACAATGAGCAGTTCTTC,CASSDLRAGSYNEQFF
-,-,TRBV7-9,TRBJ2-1,TGTGCCAGCAGCTCGATACAGTACAATGAGCAGTTCTTC,CASSSIQYNEQFF
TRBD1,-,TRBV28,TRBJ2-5,TGTGCCAGCAGACGGGGGACAGGGAAAGAGACCCAGTACTTC,CASRRGTGKETQYF